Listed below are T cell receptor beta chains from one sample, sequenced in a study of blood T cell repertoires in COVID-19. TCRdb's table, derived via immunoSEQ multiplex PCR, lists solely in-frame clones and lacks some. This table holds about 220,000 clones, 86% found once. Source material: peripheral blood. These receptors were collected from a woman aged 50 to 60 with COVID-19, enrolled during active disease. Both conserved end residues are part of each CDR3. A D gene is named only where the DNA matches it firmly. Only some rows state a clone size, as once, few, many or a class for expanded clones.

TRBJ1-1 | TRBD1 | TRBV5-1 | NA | TGCGCCAGCAGCTGGCAGGGGGCATCTGAAGCTTTCTTT | CASSWQGASEAFF
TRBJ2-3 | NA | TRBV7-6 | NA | TGTGCCAGCAGCCCGGGGGGCGGGGTCTATTGGGATACGCAGTATTTT | CASSPGGGVYWDTQYF
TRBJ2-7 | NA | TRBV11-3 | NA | TGTGCCAGCAGCTCTTCTTACGAGCAGTACTTC | CASSSSYEQYF
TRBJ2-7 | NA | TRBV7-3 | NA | TGTGCCAGCAGCCCCCTTGACGAGCAGTACTTC | CASSPLDEQYF
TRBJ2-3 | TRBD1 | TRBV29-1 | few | TGCAGCGTGGGGGGACAGGGGGGAAATATAATGGGAGATACGCAGTATTTT | CSVGGQGGNIMGDTQYF
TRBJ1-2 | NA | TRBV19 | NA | TGTGCCAGTAGTATTCTCCCCCAGGGGACGCCTCGTGGCTACACCTTC | CASSILPQGTPRGYTF
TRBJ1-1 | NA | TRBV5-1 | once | TGCGCCAGCAGCGCGAGATCAGGGGTCACTGAAGCTTTCTTT | CASSARSGVTEAFF
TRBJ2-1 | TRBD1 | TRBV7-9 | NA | TGTGCCAGCAGCCCCGACAGGGGTCTAGGTCCTAATGAGCAGTTCTTC | CASSPDRGLGPNEQFF
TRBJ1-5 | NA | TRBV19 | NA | TGTGCCAGTAGTATCTCACATTATAGCAATCAGCCCCAGCATTTT | CASSISHYSNQPQHF
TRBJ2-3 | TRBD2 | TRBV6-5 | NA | TGTGCTGCGGTCACAGCGGGGGGAGATACGCAGTATTTT | CAAVTAGGDTQYF
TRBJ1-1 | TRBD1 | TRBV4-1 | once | TGCGCCAGCAGCCAAGACGGACAGGGAATTACGGAAGCTTTCTTT | CASSQDGQGITEAFF
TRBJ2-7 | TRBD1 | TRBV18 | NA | TGTGCCACCAGAGACAGGGGTATCAACGAGCAGTACTTC | CATRDRGINEQYF
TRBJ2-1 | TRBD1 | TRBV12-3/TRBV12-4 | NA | TGTGCCAGCAGTCGGACAGGTGAGCAGTTCTTC | CASSRTGEQFF
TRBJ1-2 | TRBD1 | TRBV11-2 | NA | TGTGCCAGCAGCTTACACAGGGGGAACTATGGCTACACCTTC | CASSLHRGNYGYTF
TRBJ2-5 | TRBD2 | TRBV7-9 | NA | TGTGCCAGCAGCGGAACTAGCGGTGAGACCCAGTACTTC | CASSGTSGETQYF
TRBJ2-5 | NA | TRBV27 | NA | TGTGCCAGCAGTTTTGGACAGCTAGCCCAAGAGACCCAGTACTTC | CASSFGQLAQETQYF
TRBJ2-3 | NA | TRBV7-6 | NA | TGTGCCAGCAGCTTAGAAACCTACTCCACAGATACGCAGTATTTT | CASSLETYSTDTQYF
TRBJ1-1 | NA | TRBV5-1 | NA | TGCGCCAGCAGCTTCGAATTAACTACTGAAGCTTTCTTT | CASSFELTTEAFF
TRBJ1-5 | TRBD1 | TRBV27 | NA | TGTGCCAGCAGGCGGGGGACAGGGGGCGGAGGAGGGGATCAGCCCCAGCATTTT | CASRRGTGGGGGDQPQHF
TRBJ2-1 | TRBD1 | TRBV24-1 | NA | TGTGCCACCAGTTCCGGGACAGCCTCCTACAATGAGCAGTTCTTC | CATSSGTASYNEQFF
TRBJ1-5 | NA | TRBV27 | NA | TGTGCCAGCAGTCCCGGAGGAGGGAGGCAGCATTTT | CASSPGGGRQHF
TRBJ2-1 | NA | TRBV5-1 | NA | TGCGCCAGCAGCTTCGCCACCACCTACTTCAATGAGCAGTTCTTC | CASSFATTYFNEQFF
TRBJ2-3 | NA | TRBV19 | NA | TGTGCCAGTAGTCGCTCGACATTATCCCCGAGCACAGATACGCAGTATTTT | CASSRSTLSPSTDTQYF
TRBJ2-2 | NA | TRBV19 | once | TGTGCCAGTAGTACCTCCGGGACCCAGGGGAGGGAGCTGTTTTTT | CASSTSGTQGRELFF
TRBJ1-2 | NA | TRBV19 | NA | TGTGCCAGTAGTAGAGAGTATAACTATGGCTACACCTTC | CASSREYNYGYTF
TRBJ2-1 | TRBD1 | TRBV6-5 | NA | TGTGCCAGCAGCTGGACAGGGGACTACAATGAGCAGTTCTTC | CASSWTGDYNEQFF
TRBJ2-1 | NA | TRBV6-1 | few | TGTGCCAGCAGTGAAGGACAGCTGGGCTACAATGAGCAGTTCTTC | CASSEGQLGYNEQFF
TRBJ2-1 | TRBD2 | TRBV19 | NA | TGTGCCAGTAGTCCCAACCCCACTAGCGGTACTAACAATGAGCAGTTCTTC | CASSPNPTSGTNNEQFF
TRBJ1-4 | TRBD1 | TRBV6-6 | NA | TGTGCCAGCAGATCTCTCTCCGGGACAGTCGGTGAAAAACTGTTTTTT | CASRSLSGTVGEKLFF
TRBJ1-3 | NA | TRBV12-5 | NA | TGTGCTAGTGGTTTGGTGACAGGTCCTACTGGAAACACCATATATTTT | CASGLVTGPTGNTIYF
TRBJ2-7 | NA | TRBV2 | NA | TGTGCCAGCAGTCGTCCTAACCTCTCCTACGAGCAGTACTTC | CASSRPNLSYEQYF
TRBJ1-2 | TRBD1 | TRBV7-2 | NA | TGTGCCAGCAGCTTAGCGTTAGGGACAGGGCTCTATGGCTACACCTTC | CASSLALGTGLYGYTF
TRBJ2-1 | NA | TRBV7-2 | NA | TGTGCCAGCAGCTATCCAGGGAATGAGCAGTTCTTC | CASSYPGNEQFF
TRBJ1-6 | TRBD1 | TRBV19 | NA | TGTGCCAGTAGTATTAGCGGGACAGTACCTAATTCACCCCTCCACTTT | CASSISGTVPNSPLHF
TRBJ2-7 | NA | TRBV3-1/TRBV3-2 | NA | TGTGCCAGCAGCCAAGTAGACCGACAGTCCTACGAGCAGTACTTC | CASSQVDRQSYEQYF
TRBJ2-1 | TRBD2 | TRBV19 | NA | TGTGCCAGTAGTATGGGTGGCGGGGGGGCCGGTGAGCAGTTCTTC | CASSMGGGGAGEQFF
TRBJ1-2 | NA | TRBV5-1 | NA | TGCGCCAGCAGACTCCAGGTCCCGAGTGGCTATGGCTACACCTTC | CASRLQVPSGYGYTF
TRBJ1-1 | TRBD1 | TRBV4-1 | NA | TGCGCCAGCACTGGGACAGCTTCGATGAACACTGAAGCTTTCTTT | CASTGTASMNTEAFF
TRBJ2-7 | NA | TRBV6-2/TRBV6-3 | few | TGTGCCAGCAGTTCCAGGTTCTACGAGCAGTACTTC | CASSSRFYEQYF
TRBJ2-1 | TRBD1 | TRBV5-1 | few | TGCGCCAGCAGCTTGCGACAGGGGCTACTCTACAATGAGCAGTTCTTC | CASSLRQGLLYNEQFF